This T cell receptor (beta chain) stems from a study of regulatory T cells in long-lasting Graves disease. Time point meaning: newly diagnosed GD, antithyroid drugs for less than 3 months. From PBMCs, RNA was extracted and then used to make the TCR library. To make TCR beta libraries, researchers used iRepertoire HTBI primers and Arm-PCR of CDR3 regions. TCRdb reprocessed the multiplex PCR reads with MiXCR, giving one entry per CDR3 protein. The sample yields roughly 420,000 distinct CDR3 sequences, approximately 16% seen once. This clonotype has a handful of counts. This sample was shared with a second study, whose subject was T cells in Graves' hyperthyroidism and ophthalmopathy. This second study notes: Blood also carried most thyroid clonotypes expanded above 0.001.

This TCR came from a woman aged 18-35 years with Graves disease. This specimen was peripheral blood mononuclear cells (PBMCs), taken at new diagnosis, from a patient treated with antithyroid drugs.

DNA for the CDR3: TGCGCCAGCAGACAGGACAGCGGGGAGCTGTTTTTT. This gives the protein CASRQDSGELFF. This sequence joins TRBV5-1 and TRBJ2-2, with a tentative D call TRBD1 (6 bases). Trimming pared 5 bases from V and 7 bases from J, leaving 9 bases between. Germline V gene data show CDR1 as SGHRS and CDR2 as YFSETQ. The CDR3 has 12 residues. Supplemented by reference TRBV5-1 and TRBJ2-2, the full variable domain reads KAGVTQTPRYLIKTRGQQVTLSCSPISGHRSVSWYQQTPGQGLQFLFEYFSETQRNKGNFPGRFSGRQFSNSRSEMNVSTLELGDSALYLCASRQDSGELFFGEGSRLTVL.